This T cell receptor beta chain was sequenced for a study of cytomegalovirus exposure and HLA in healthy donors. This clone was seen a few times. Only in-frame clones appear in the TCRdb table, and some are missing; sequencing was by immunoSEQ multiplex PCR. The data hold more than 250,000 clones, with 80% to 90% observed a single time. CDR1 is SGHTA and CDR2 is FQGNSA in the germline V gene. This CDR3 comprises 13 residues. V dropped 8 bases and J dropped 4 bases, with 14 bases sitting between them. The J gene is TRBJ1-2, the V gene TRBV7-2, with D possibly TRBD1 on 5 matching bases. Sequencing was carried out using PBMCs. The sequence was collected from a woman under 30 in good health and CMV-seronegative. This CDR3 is CASATVGGYGYTF. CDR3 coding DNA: TGTGCCAGCGCCACTGTCGGGGGCTATGGCTACACCTTC.